This T cell receptor beta chain emerged from a study of blood T cell repertoires in COVID-19. Looked up from germline, CDR1 is LGHNA and CDR2 is YSLEER. V lost 6 bases and J lost 9; bases outside the gene matches: 8. The CDR3 has 14 residues. The method was immunoSEQ multiplex PCR; TCRdb's version includes in-frame clones alone and lacks a portion of them. The table includes approximately 150,000 clones, more than 75% detected once. Sequenced material: peripheral blood. The J gene is TRBJ2-1, the V gene TRBV4-3; 10 bases fit TRBD2. The sequence was collected from a woman between 45 and 60 years old with active or convalescent COVID-19. In nucleotides, the CDR3 is TGCGCCAGCAGGAGAACTAGCGGGAAGGGTGAGCAGTTCTTC. It yields the protein CASRRTSGKGEQFF.